Below, 8 T cell receptor beta chains from the same sample are listed, as sequenced in a study of control samples from healthy donors and cancer patients. TCRdb's copy holds only in-frame clones and misses some; the assay was immunoSEQ multiplex PCR. The table records roughly 100,000 clones, approximately 90% of them present only once. The sequencing input was blood. Receptor source: a man aged 30-40 years in good health.

The CDR3 DNA reads as TGTGCCAGCACTAGGGACAGCCATAATTCACCCCTCCACTTT. Encoded protein: CASTRDSHNSPLHF. This chain connects TRBV6-5 to TRBJ1-6, with TRBD1 matching over 7 bases. J lost 5 bases, V lost 7 bases, and 5 bases had no gene match. CDR1 MNHEY and CDR2 SVGAGI come from the germline V gene. CDR3 length equals 14 residues.

This clone was picked up a small number of times. This chain connects TRBV28 to TRBJ2-7; the match to TRBD2 covers 10 bases. Germline lookup yields CDR1 MDHEN and CDR2 SYDVKM. Losses at the gene ends were 0 bases for V and 7 bases for J; bases not matched to a gene: 9. This CDR3 spans 16 amino acids. The CDR3: CASSLWTSGSRQEQYF. CDR3 DNA sequence: TGTGCCAGCAGTTTATGGACTAGCGGGTCCCGACAAGAGCAGTACTTC.

The chain employs TRBV7-2 and TRBJ2-3; 10 nucleotides agree with TRBD2. In germline, CDR1 is SGHTA, CDR2 FQGNSA. Trimming took 0 bases from V and 6 from J; bases not matched to a gene: 3. The length of the CDR3 is 15 residues. As DNA, the CDR3 is TGTGCCAGCAGCTTAGCTAGCGGGGGGAGGGATACGCAGTATTTT. Translation gives CASSLASGGRDTQYF.

The chain employs TRBV15 and TRBJ2-1; 7 nucleotides line up with TRBD2. Trimming cost V 4 bases and J 3 bases; bases outside gene matches: 3. The CDR3 has 14 amino acids. Germline V gives CDR1 LNHNV, CDR2 YYDKDF (reference sequence). Here the CDR3 DNA reads TGTGCCACCAGCAACCGGGAGGTCTACAATGAGCAGTTCTTC. This gives the protein CATSNREVYNEQFF.

The chain recombines TRBV2 with TRBJ1-2; D gene uncertain. The CDR3 contains 12 residues. V shed 7 bases and J shed 5 bases, with 11 bases lying between them. CDR1 is SNHLY, CDR2 FYNNEI, per germline. In DNA, the CDR3 is TGTGCCAGCATCGGGGTTTTATATGGCTACACCTTC. The encoded protein is CASIGVLYGYTF.

The chain recombines TRBV3-1 (or the pseudogene TRBV3-2) with TRBJ1-6; 7 bases line up with TRBD1. V was pared by 4 bases and J by 9 bases, with 6 bases of the junction left unmatched. The CDR3 loop spans 14 amino acids. Germline lookup yields CDR1 LGHDT and CDR2 YNNKEL (reference sequence). The CDR3 DNA follows: TGTGCCAGCAGCCCGACAGGGACTAGTTCACCCCTCCACTTT. Amino acid sequence: CASSPTGTSSPLHF.

This sequence joins TRBV3-1 (or the pseudogene TRBV3-2) and TRBJ2-7, with TRBD1 identical over 8 bases. Per the germline V gene, CDR1 is LGHDT and CDR2 is YNNKEL (reference sequence). The CDR3 extends over 15 amino acids. Unmatched junction bases numbered 5, after V lost 2 bases and J lost 2 bases. Here the CDR3 DNA reads TGTGCCAGCAGCCAACCAGGGACAGGAGCCTACGAGCAGTACTTC. It specifies CASSQPGTGAYEQYF.

The chain is built from TRBV7-9 and TRBJ1-5, with unresolved D. The CDR3 has 15 residues. V was cut by 4 bases and J by 2 bases, with 12 bases left in between. CDR1 and CDR2 (germline): SEHNR, FQNEAQ (reference sequence). CDR3 coding DNA: TGTGCCAGCAGCTCGTGGGAATCGGGCAATCAGCCCCAGCATTTT. Its translation: CASSSWESGNQPQHF.